These T cell receptor beta chains were read from a single sample in a study of blood T cell repertoires in COVID-19. Here immunoSEQ multiplex PCR was the method, and the copy in TCRdb shows in-frame clones only, minus some. In the table there are fewer than 350,000 clones, approximately 90% of which are singletons. Sequenced: PBMCs or T cells enriched from blood (not recorded which). These receptor sequences come from a man aged 40-49 years who had been exposed to COVID-19. Each CDR3 is given with its conserved first and last residue. The order of the fields is D gene, V gene, J gene, clone size, CDR3 DNA, CDR3 protein. The D gene is left open where the match is weak. Clone size appears in some rows only: once, few, many, or a class for an expanded clone.

d_call: NA; v_call: TRBV5-4; j_call: TRBJ1-5; clone_size: NA; cdr3_nt: TGTGCCAGCAGCGTAGCAGGGTCCCCACGGCCCCAGCATTTT; cdr3_aa: CASSVAGSPRPQHF
d_call: TRBD2; v_call: TRBV28; j_call: TRBJ2-7; clone_size: NA; cdr3_nt: TGTGCCAGCAGTCTGACTAGCAGGTACGAGCAGTACTTC; cdr3_aa: CASSLTSRYEQYF
d_call: NA; v_call: TRBV4-3; j_call: TRBJ1-2; clone_size: NA; cdr3_nt: TGCGCCAGCAGCCAAGATCTAGGCGACTATGGCTACACCTTC; cdr3_aa: CASSQDLGDYGYTF
d_call: TRBD1; v_call: TRBV27; j_call: TRBJ1-2; clone_size: NA; cdr3_nt: TGTGCCAGCAGTCCCGACAGGGGGCTAAATGGCTACACCTTC; cdr3_aa: CASSPDRGLNGYTF
d_call: NA; v_call: TRBV5-1; j_call: TRBJ2-7; clone_size: NA; cdr3_nt: TGCGCCAGCAGCTTGGGGGGAGTGGCCTCCTACGAGCAGTACTTC; cdr3_aa: CASSLGGVASYEQYF
d_call: NA; v_call: TRBV9; j_call: TRBJ2-7; clone_size: NA; cdr3_nt: TGTGCCAGCAGCGTTCAGGGGAGTGGGTACGAGCAGTACTTC; cdr3_aa: CASSVQGSGYEQYF
d_call: TRBD1; v_call: TRBV6-5; j_call: TRBJ1-5; clone_size: NA; cdr3_nt: TGTGCCAGCAGTTCAGGGGGCCGACAGCCCCAGCATTTT; cdr3_aa: CASSSGGRQPQHF
d_call: NA; v_call: TRBV4-1; j_call: TRBJ1-1; clone_size: NA; cdr3_nt: TGCGCCAGCCAGAGATCCGGGACAACTCGACCTGAAGCTTTCTTT; cdr3_aa: CASQRSGTTRPEAFF
d_call: NA; v_call: TRBV4-2; j_call: TRBJ2-7; clone_size: NA; cdr3_nt: TGTGCCAGCAGCCAAGGGCAAGAGCAGTACTTC; cdr3_aa: CASSQGQEQYF
d_call: NA; v_call: TRBV30; j_call: TRBJ2-6; clone_size: once; cdr3_nt: TGTGCCTGGAGTACCTGGCAGGGGCCCGGCTCTGGGGCCAACGTCCTGACTTTC; cdr3_aa: CAWSTWQGPGSGANVLTF
d_call: NA; v_call: TRBV7-9; j_call: TRBJ2-5; clone_size: NA; cdr3_nt: TGTGCCAGCAGCCGGGCCGGAGGGGGCTTACAAGAGACCCAGTACTTC; cdr3_aa: CASSRAGGGLQETQYF
d_call: NA; v_call: TRBV6-2/TRBV6-3; j_call: TRBJ2-7; clone_size: NA; cdr3_nt: TGTGCCAGCAGTTACTCGAGTTGGGCTGAGCAGTACTTC; cdr3_aa: CASSYSSWAEQYF
d_call: NA; v_call: TRBV2; j_call: TRBJ1-1; clone_size: NA; cdr3_nt: TGTGCCAGCAGTGAAAATAGGGGGGGGGACACTGAAGCTTTCTTT; cdr3_aa: CASSENRGGDTEAFF
d_call: NA; v_call: TRBV27; j_call: TRBJ2-2; clone_size: once; cdr3_nt: TGTGCCAGCTCCCCCCAGAACACCGGGGAGCTGTTTTTT; cdr3_aa: CASSPQNTGELFF
d_call: TRBD2; v_call: TRBV27; j_call: TRBJ2-7; clone_size: NA; cdr3_nt: TGTGCCCGGCTAGCGGGAGGGCCGGGAGAGCAGTACTTC; cdr3_aa: CARLAGGPGEQYF
d_call: NA; v_call: TRBV12-3/TRBV12-4; j_call: TRBJ1-2; clone_size: NA; cdr3_nt: TGTGCCAGCGGTAGGGGGTATGGCTACACCTTC; cdr3_aa: CASGRGYGYTF
d_call: NA; v_call: TRBV19; j_call: TRBJ2-7; clone_size: few; cdr3_nt: TGTGCCAGTGCCGCGGCAGCTAACTACGAGCAGTACTTC; cdr3_aa: CASAAAANYEQYF
d_call: NA; v_call: TRBV6-5; j_call: TRBJ1-5; clone_size: NA; cdr3_nt: TGTGCCAGCAGTTACTCGACAAGAAATCAGCCCCAGCATTTT; cdr3_aa: CASSYSTRNQPQHF
d_call: TRBD2; v_call: TRBV18; j_call: TRBJ2-5; clone_size: NA; cdr3_nt: TGTGCCAGCTCATCGCTCCCGGGACTAGCGAACCAAGAGACCCAGTACTTC; cdr3_aa: CASSSLPGLANQETQYF
d_call: TRBD1; v_call: TRBV5-1; j_call: TRBJ1-5; clone_size: NA; cdr3_nt: TGCGCCAGCAGCTCCGGACAGGGAAATCAGCCCCAGCATTTT; cdr3_aa: CASSSGQGNQPQHF
d_call: TRBD2; v_call: TRBV28; j_call: TRBJ2-5; clone_size: NA; cdr3_nt: TGTGCCAGCAGTTTCCTAGCGGGAGGCGTGGAGACCCAGTACTTC; cdr3_aa: CASSFLAGGVETQYF
d_call: TRBD2; v_call: TRBV19; j_call: TRBJ2-3; clone_size: NA; cdr3_nt: TGTGCCACTCGACTAGCGGGATTTAGCACAGATACGCAGTATTTT; cdr3_aa: CATRLAGFSTDTQYF
d_call: NA; v_call: TRBV29-1; j_call: TRBJ2-7; clone_size: NA; cdr3_nt: TGCAGCGTCCTAAGACAGGAGTCCTACGAGCAGTACTTC; cdr3_aa: CSVLRQESYEQYF
d_call: TRBD1; v_call: TRBV5-1; j_call: TRBJ2-7; clone_size: NA; cdr3_nt: TGCGCCAGCAGCTTGGCGACAGGGAAATCCGAGCAGTACTTC; cdr3_aa: CASSLATGKSEQYF
d_call: NA; v_call: TRBV28; j_call: TRBJ1-5; clone_size: NA; cdr3_nt: TGTGCCAGCAGTTCTCCCTTTTTCGCAGGACATAGCAATCAGCCCCAGCATTTT; cdr3_aa: CASSSPFFAGHSNQPQHF
d_call: NA; v_call: TRBV19; j_call: TRBJ1-4; clone_size: NA; cdr3_nt: TGTGCCAGTAGTATAGTGTCGGGGAATGAAAAACTGTTTTTT; cdr3_aa: CASSIVSGNEKLFF
d_call: NA; v_call: TRBV19; j_call: TRBJ2-2; clone_size: NA; cdr3_nt: TGTGCCAGTAGTTTGGGACTCGCCGGGGAGCTGTTTTTT; cdr3_aa: CASSLGLAGELFF
d_call: NA; v_call: TRBV5-4; j_call: TRBJ2-7; clone_size: NA; cdr3_nt: TGTGCCAGCAGCCGCACAGGGAACGAGCAGTACTTC; cdr3_aa: CASSRTGNEQYF
d_call: TRBD1; v_call: TRBV6-5; j_call: TRBJ1-5; clone_size: NA; cdr3_nt: TGTGCCAGCAGCGCACAGGGGGCCCGGCAGCCCCAGCATTTT; cdr3_aa: CASSAQGARQPQHF
d_call: NA; v_call: TRBV3-1/TRBV3-2; j_call: TRBJ1-2; clone_size: NA; cdr3_nt: TGTGCCAGCAGCCATGAAAACAGGGTTGGCTATGGCTACACCTTC; cdr3_aa: CASSHENRVGYGYTF
d_call: TRBD1; v_call: TRBV30; j_call: TRBJ1-6; clone_size: few; cdr3_nt: TGTGCCTGGAGTGTATGGACAGGGACGACCTCATCACCCCTCCACTTT; cdr3_aa: CAWSVWTGTTSSPLHF
d_call: TRBD1; v_call: TRBV19; j_call: TRBJ2-7; clone_size: NA; cdr3_nt: TGTGCCAGTAGTATAGTAGGACAGGGAGATTACGAGCAGTACTTC; cdr3_aa: CASSIVGQGDYEQYF
d_call: NA; v_call: TRBV20-1; j_call: TRBJ1-2; clone_size: once; cdr3_nt: TGCAGTGGGGGCAGTGCGGATGGCTACACCTTC; cdr3_aa: CSGGSADGYTF
d_call: TRBD2; v_call: TRBV3-1/TRBV3-2; j_call: TRBJ2-5; clone_size: few; cdr3_nt: TGTGCCAGCAGCCTCGGGACTAGCGGGGAGCAGGAGACCCAGTACTTC; cdr3_aa: CASSLGTSGEQETQYF
d_call: NA; v_call: TRBV18; j_call: TRBJ1-1; clone_size: NA; cdr3_nt: TGTGCCAGCTCACCGTCCCTAGTTGAAGCTTTCTTT; cdr3_aa: CASSPSLVEAFF
d_call: NA; v_call: TRBV20-1; j_call: TRBJ2-3; clone_size: NA; cdr3_nt: TGCAGTGCTAGTTGGCAGGGGTCTTTAGATACGCAGTATTTT; cdr3_aa: CSASWQGSLDTQYF
d_call: NA; v_call: TRBV7-9; j_call: TRBJ2-7; clone_size: few; cdr3_nt: TGTGCCAGCAGCTTAGAACAGGAAAACCCATACGAGCAGTACTTC; cdr3_aa: CASSLEQENPYEQYF
d_call: NA; v_call: TRBV11-3; j_call: TRBJ1-2; clone_size: NA; cdr3_nt: TGTGCCAGCAGTCAATCGGCGAGGTTGATGGGCTACACCTTC; cdr3_aa: CASSQSARLMGYTF
d_call: NA; v_call: TRBV30; j_call: TRBJ2-3; clone_size: NA; cdr3_nt: TGTGCCTGGAGCGGACGGGACTCAACGGGCACAGATACGCAGTATTTT; cdr3_aa: CAWSGRDSTGTDTQYF
d_call: TRBD1; v_call: TRBV27; j_call: TRBJ1-6; clone_size: NA; cdr3_nt: TGTGCCAGCAGTCGAGGGACAGGGAATTCACCCCTCCACTTT; cdr3_aa: CASSRGTGNSPLHF
d_call: NA; v_call: TRBV12-3/TRBV12-4; j_call: TRBJ1-1; clone_size: NA; cdr3_nt: TGTGCCAGCAGTTTTGCGCCGAACACTGAAGCTTTCTTT; cdr3_aa: CASSFAPNTEAFF
d_call: NA; v_call: TRBV5-6; j_call: TRBJ1-4; clone_size: NA; cdr3_nt: TGTGCCAGCAGCTTGGCGGGGATGCTGTTTTTT; cdr3_aa: CASSLAGMLFF
d_call: NA; v_call: TRBV10-1; j_call: TRBJ2-7; clone_size: few; cdr3_nt: TGCGCCAGCAGTGAGTCGCCGGTGGCCTACGAGCAGTACTTC; cdr3_aa: CASSESPVAYEQYF
d_call: NA; v_call: TRBV28; j_call: TRBJ2-2; clone_size: once; cdr3_nt: TGTGCCAGCAGTCAAGGGGGCACCGGGGAGCTGTTTTTT; cdr3_aa: CASSQGGTGELFF
d_call: TRBD1; v_call: TRBV2; j_call: TRBJ1-5; clone_size: once; cdr3_nt: TGTGCCAGCAGGAGAACAGGGGGCAACAATCAGCCCCAGCATTTT; cdr3_aa: CASRRTGGNNQPQHF
d_call: TRBD1; v_call: TRBV7-9; j_call: TRBJ2-5; clone_size: NA; cdr3_nt: TGTGCCAGCAGCTTAACAGGGGTCGGGGAGACCCAGTACTTC; cdr3_aa: CASSLTGVGETQYF
d_call: TRBD1; v_call: TRBV12-3/TRBV12-4; j_call: TRBJ1-1; clone_size: NA; cdr3_nt: TGTGCCAGCAGTTTAGTAGGGAGGACAGGAACTTTCTTT; cdr3_aa: CASSLVGRTGTFF
d_call: NA; v_call: TRBV28; j_call: TRBJ1-1; clone_size: NA; cdr3_nt: TGTGCCAGCAGTTTGGGCATGGGCACTGAAGCTTTCTTT; cdr3_aa: CASSLGMGTEAFF
d_call: TRBD1; v_call: TRBV9; j_call: TRBJ1-5; clone_size: NA; cdr3_nt: TGTGCCAGCAGCGAAGGGACAGGGCGAAGCAATCAGCCCCAGCATTTT; cdr3_aa: CASSEGTGRSNQPQHF
d_call: TRBD1; v_call: TRBV6-5; j_call: TRBJ1-2; clone_size: NA; cdr3_nt: TGTGCCAGCAGTTACGATTCGGGACAGGGAGGATATGGCTACACCTTC; cdr3_aa: CASSYDSGQGGYGYTF